Listed here are 4 T cell receptor beta chains from one sample, sequenced in a study of neurological immune-mediated disorders. Indicated time point: longitudinal time-point 1 (baseline). MiXCR was run by TCRdb on the 5' RACE reads, yielding one entry per CDR3 protein. Of about 50,000 distinct CDR3 sequences listed, over 8% were seen once; the top ten hold 1.5% to 2%. The source material was PBMCs. The source is a woman aged 40 to 49 in good health.

This clonotype was observed many times. The chain couples TRBV3-1 to TRBJ1-2, with D hard to call. Germline assignment: CDR1 LGHDT and CDR2 YNNKEL (reference sequence). Trimming left V 3 bases short and J 6 bases short, with 11 bases between. The CDR3 runs 13 residues. CDR3 amino acids: CASSQGLRHGYTF. The CDR3 region has the DNA TGTGCCAGCAGCCAGGGTCTCCGGCATGGCTACACCTTC.

V usage is TRBV4-3 and J usage is TRBJ2-2; D gene ambiguous. CDR1 is LGHNA, CDR2 YSLEER, per germline. V was trimmed by 0 bases and J by 4 bases, leaving 18 bases between them. This CDR3 has 18 residues. DNA for the CDR3: TGCGCCAGCAGCCAAGAGTCACGGGCAGGCCTTCTCACCGGGGAGCTGTTTTTT. Protein product: CASSQESRAGLLTGELFF.

This clonotype was seen repeatedly, ten times or more. The rearrangement joins TRBV3-1 to TRBJ2-7; 10 nucleotides agree with TRBD2. Germline-derived CDR1 and CDR2 are LGHDT and YNNKEL (reference sequence). The CDR3 runs 15 residues. J gave up 5 bases and V 1 base, and 5 bases lay outside the gene matches. The CDR3 here is CASSQVLAGVDEQYF. CDR3 nucleotide sequence: TGTGCCAGCAGCCAAGTGCTAGCGGGAGTAGACGAGCAGTACTTC.

There are many counts of this clonotype. This chain's CDR3 is CASSPSEGTGVNSPLHF. DNA of the CDR3: TGCGCCAGCAGTCCAAGCGAGGGGACAGGGGTTAATTCACCCCTCCACTTT. V usage is TRBV4-3 and J usage is TRBJ1-6, with 10 bases matching TRBD1. CDR3 length: 17 residues. CDR1 is LGHNA and CDR2 is YSLEER in the germline V gene. J lost 6 bases, V lost 6 bases, and 11 bases had no gene match.